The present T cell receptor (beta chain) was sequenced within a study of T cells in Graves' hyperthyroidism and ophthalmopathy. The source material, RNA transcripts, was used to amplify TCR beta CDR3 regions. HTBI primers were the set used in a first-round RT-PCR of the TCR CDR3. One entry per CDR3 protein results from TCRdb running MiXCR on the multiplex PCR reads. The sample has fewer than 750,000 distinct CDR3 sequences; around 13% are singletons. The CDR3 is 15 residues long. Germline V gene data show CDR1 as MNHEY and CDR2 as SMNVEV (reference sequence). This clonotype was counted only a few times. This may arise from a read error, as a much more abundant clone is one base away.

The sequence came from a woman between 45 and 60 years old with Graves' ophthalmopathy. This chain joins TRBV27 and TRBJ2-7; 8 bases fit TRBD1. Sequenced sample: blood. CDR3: CASSFSGGEFYGQYF. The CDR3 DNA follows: TGTGCCAGCAGTTTTTCAGGGGGCGAGTTCTACGGGCAGTACTTC.